A single sample is the source of the 23 T cell receptor beta chains below, sequenced in a study of blood T cells in healthy people across ages. Sample-barcoded 5' priming and a J-beta primer mix drove a second PCR of 7 to 11 cycles. TCRdb re-derived calls from the 5' RACE reads in MiXCR, one entry per CDR3 protein. This table has about 680,000 distinct CDR3 sequences, around 45% appearing once. Sequencing input: blood. The source is a woman aged 60-70 years in good health.

This clonotype appeared a single time. This chain uses TRBV10-3 with TRBJ1-5; D may be TRBD1 (5 bases). CDR1 ENHRY and CDR2 SYGVKD come from the germline V gene. Trimming removed 11 bases at V and 1 base at J, with 12 bases between. The CDR3 loop spans 13 amino acids. CDR3 residues: CAGFRDSNQPQHF. DNA of the CDR3: TGTGCCGGCTTTCGGGACAGCAATCAGCCCCAGCATTTT.

The chain couples TRBV5-6 to TRBJ1-1, with a weak D call TRBD1 (6 bases). The ends were cut back, 3 bases at V and 1 base at J, with 13 bases in the middle. The germline V gene has CDR1 SGHDT and CDR2 YYEEEE. The CDR3 loop spans 15 amino acids. The CDR3 reads CASSSSGGPNTEAFF. The CDR3 DNA is TGTGCCAGCAGCTCCAGCGGGGGCCCGAACACTGAAGCTTTCTTT.

The rearrangement uses TRBV6-4 and TRBJ1-1; D unclear. CDR1 is MRHNA, CDR2 SNTAGT, per germline. V gave up 3 bases and J gave up 6 bases, with 17 bases separating them. The CDR3 has 15 residues. The CDR3 is CASSEELGFSSEAFF. CDR3 coding DNA: TGTGCCAGCAGTGAAGAACTGGGATTTTCTTCTGAAGCTTTCTTT.

The sample holds a few counts of this clonotype. This chain joins TRBV7-9 and TRBJ1-2; D might be TRBD1 (5 bases). The V gene's germline CDR1 is SEHNR and CDR2 FQNEAQ (reference sequence). The CDR3 is 15 amino acids. Trimming stripped 1 base from V and 3 bases from J, with 12 bases between. The CDR3 DNA follows: TGTGCCAGCAGCTTAGGAGCCGGGGCGGACTATGGCTACACCTTC. Amino acids: CASSLGAGADYGYTF.

This clonotype was recorded a few times. The J gene is TRBJ1-2, the V gene TRBV20-1, with 7 bases matching TRBD1. CDR1 is DFQATT and CDR2 is SNEGSKA in the germline V gene (reference sequence). This CDR3 is built from 15 residues. V gave up 5 bases and J gave up 8 bases; unmatched junction bases: 17. In DNA form, the CDR3 reads TGCAGTGCTCCAAGCCCCGTCCAGGGGGGTAACGGCTACACCTTC. Its translation: CSAPSPVQGGNGYTF.

This chain connects TRBV7-9 to TRBJ2-3; tentatively, D is TRBD2 (6 bases). V lost 7 bases and J lost 0, with 14 bases in between. This CDR3 has 15 residues. Germline-derived CDR1 and CDR2 are SEHNR and FQNEAQ (reference sequence). This CDR3 is CASTRAGISTDTQYF. The CDR3 DNA follows: TGTGCCAGCACCAGGGCGGGAATAAGCACAGATACGCAGTATTTT.

This clonotype turned up a few times. The chain has TRBV5-1 and TRBJ2-1; a weak D match, TRBD1 (6 bases). CDR3 length equals 14 residues. Trimming removed 4 bases from V and 6 bases from J, with 14 bases in between. Germline V gene sequence: CDR1 SGHRS, CDR2 YFSETQ. CDR3 DNA sequence: TGCGCCAGCAGCCGCGATAGGGGGATCAATGAGCAGTTCTTC. Translated: CASSRDRGINEQFF.

This clonotype was seen repeatedly, ten times or more. The chain has TRBV4-3 and TRBJ2-7; 10 bases agree with TRBD1. Germline CDR1 is LGHNA and CDR2 is YSLEER. The CDR3 has 15 residues. J was trimmed by 3 bases and V by 1 base; bases with no gene match: 3. Here the CDR3 reads CASSQAGQGVYEQYF. The DNA for the CDR3 is TGCGCCAGCAGCCAAGCTGGACAGGGGGTCTACGAGCAGTACTTC.

This clonotype was observed once. The V gene is TRBV7-3, the J gene TRBJ2-7; D unclear. CDR1 and CDR2 from the germline V gene are SGHTA and FQGTGA. V dropped 5 bases and J dropped 5 bases, with 13 bases sitting between them. This CDR3 is 13 amino acids long. The CDR3: CASSPLTFDEQYF. CDR3 in DNA: TGTGCCAGCAGCCCATTAACGTTCGACGAGCAGTACTTC. Full variable domain (remainder filled in from reference TRBV7-3 and TRBJ2-7): GAGVSQTPSNKVTEKGKYVELRCDPISGHTALYWYRQSLGQGPEFLIYFQGTGAADDSGLPNDRFFAVRPEGSVSTLKIQRTERGDSAVYLCASSPLTFDEQYFGPGTRLTVT.

A word on this clonotype: One end of the junction varies from germline; a read error may be responsible. The rearrangement links TRBV30 to TRBJ2-5; the match to TRBD2 covers 7 bases. This CDR3 spans 12 amino acids. Per germline, CDR1 GTSNPN and CDR2 SVGIG (reference sequence). CDR3 amino acids: CAGSGTTETQYF. The CDR3 nucleotides are TGTGCCGGGAGTGGGACTACCGAGACCCAGTACTTC.

The rearrangement links TRBV12-3 or TRBV12-4 to TRBJ2-3; D gene ambiguous. Trimming took 1 base from V and 5 from J, leaving 13 bases between them. This CDR3 spans 15 amino acids. The CDR3 sequence: CASSLGDSRVDTQYF. In DNA, the CDR3 is TGTGCCAGCAGTTTAGGTGATAGTAGGGTAGATACGCAGTATTTT.

The gene calls are TRBV20-1 and TRBJ2-1, with 7 bases identical to TRBD2. Germline V gene data show CDR1 as DFQATT and CDR2 as SNEGSKA (reference sequence). The V segment lost 0 bases and the J segment 3 bases; nucleotides outside the gene matches: 11. CDR3 length equals 17 residues. CDR3 nucleotides: TGCAGTGCTAGAGATCGTATAACGGGAGGATTCTACAATGAGCAGTTCTTC. This encodes CSARDRITGGFYNEQFF.

This sequence joins TRBV4-3 and TRBJ2-1, with D maybe TRBD1 (5 bases). This CDR3 has 13 amino acids. V shed 3 bases and J shed 12 bases, with 15 bases lying between them. Germline-derived CDR1 and CDR2 are LGHNA and YSLEER. CDR3 loop: CASSQIQGPRQFF. The DNA for the CDR3 is TGCGCCAGCAGCCAGATCCAGGGCCCCCGGCAGTTCTTC.

The chain carries TRBV7-2 and TRBJ2-7; tentatively, D is TRBD2 (5 bases). The J call may be faulty, since TRBJ2-5 better matches the DNA end. This CDR3 is built from 16 residues. Per the germline V gene, CDR1 is SGHTA and CDR2 is FQGNSA. CDR3 region: CASSLEGVKPGATQYF. The DNA for the CDR3 is TGTGCCAGCAGCTTAGAGGGAGTCAAGCCTGGAGCGACCCAGTACTTC.

About this clonotype itself: This is likely a read error, given that the CDR3 carries no conserved phenylalanine or tryptophan at its end. This chain joins TRBV6-2 or TRBV6-3 and TRBJ2-7, with TRBD2 as a possible D gene (6 bases). The CDR3 covers 15 residues. Germline V CDR1 and CDR2: MNHEY, SVGEGT. V lost 4 bases and J lost 3, with 16 bases in between. In DNA, the CDR3 is TGTGCCAGCAGTTCCCGGGTGGCGGGGATCTACGAGCAGTACTTA. It translates to CASSSRVAGIYEQYL.

The V gene is TRBV29-1, the J gene TRBJ2-7, with 13 nucleotides matching TRBD2. The trim removed 2 bases at V and 4 bases at J, leaving 5 bases unmatched. CDR1 is SQVTM and CDR2 is ANQGSEA in the germline V gene. The CDR3 loop spans 15 amino acids. CDR3 nucleotide sequence: TGCAGCGTTGAATTGGCGACTAGCGGGAGGTACGAGCAGTACTTC. It is translated as CSVELATSGRYEQYF.

This clonotype has a single count. The chain employs TRBV28 and TRBJ2-3, with D possibly being TRBD1 or TRBD2 (6 bases each). V shed 7 bases and J shed 2 bases, with 13 bases lying between them. This CDR3 comprises 14 residues. Germline CDR1 is MDHEN and CDR2 is SYDVKM. CDR3 sequence (DNA): TGTGCCAGCAATGGGGGGCCGGCCACAGATACGCAGTATTTT. This sequence encodes CASNGGPATDTQYF.

This clonotype has a handful of counts. The V and J genes are TRBV27 and TRBJ2-1, with D unclear. V was trimmed by 6 bases and J by 0 bases, leaving 12 bases between them. This CDR3 region has 15 residues. Germline V gene data show CDR1 as MNHEY and CDR2 as SMNVEV (reference sequence). The CDR3 DNA reads TGTGCCAGCAGCGAGACTTCTATCTCCTACAATGAGCAGTTCTTC. Its translation: CASSETSISYNEQFF.

V and J are TRBV5-1 and TRBJ1-1, with TRBD1 as a possible D gene (5 bases). V lost 0 bases to trimming and J lost 3 bases, with 18 bases between them. The CDR3 covers 17 residues. Germline CDR1 SGHRS, CDR2 YFSETQ. CDR3 DNA sequence: TGCGCCAGCAGCTTGGCCGGGCCAGCCCCGGGGGACACTGAAGCTTTCTTT. Protein sequence: CASSLAGPAPGDTEAFF.

This clonotype appeared a few times. The chain has TRBV4-2 and TRBJ1-1; the D gene is possibly TRBD1 (6 bases). Germline values: CDR1 LGHNA, CDR2 YNFKEQ. The CDR3 totals 16 residues. V was trimmed by 4 bases and J by 1 base, leaving 16 bases between them. The CDR3 region is CASSPLMGAKNTEAFF. The CDR3 coding sequence is TGTGCCAGCAGCCCCCTAATGGGGGCAAAGAACACTGAAGCTTTCTTT.

The chain combines TRBV12-3 or TRBV12-4 with TRBJ2-5; the D is unclear. The J call could be wrong; TRBJ2-1 is a better fit for the DNA end. The CDR3 extends over 15 amino acids. This CDR3 is CASSCWVRTQETQFF. CDR3 bases: TGTGCCAGCAGTTGCTGGGTCAGAACACAAGAGACCCAGTTCTTC.

This clonotype was seen a handful of times. The chain employs TRBV3-1 and TRBJ2-1; no clear D. The CDR3 contains 17 residues. In germline, CDR1 is LGHDT, CDR2 YNNKEL (reference sequence). Deletions cut 0 bases from V and 4 bases from J, with 16 bases between. CDR3 residues: CASSQDLVTFGYNEQFF. The CDR3 nucleotides read TGTGCCAGCAGCCAAGATTTGGTCACTTTCGGTTACAATGAGCAGTTCTTC.

The V call is TRBV28, the J call TRBJ2-1; no firm D call. V lost 6 bases, J lost 8 bases, and 8 bases lay in between. The CDR3 is made up of 11 amino acids. Germline CDR1 and CDR2: MDHEN and SYDVKM. The CDR3 coding sequence is TGTGCCAGCAGAAAAAGGGATGAGCAGTTCTTC. Protein product: CASRKRDEQFF.